The T cell receptor (beta chain) under discussion was sequenced for a study of blood T cells in healthy people across ages (dated by TCRdb to between 2015 and 2017). For the wider study: In model experiments, template switching captured about one uniquely barcoded TCR beta cDNA molecule for every two T cells. Using deep sequencing normalized with unique cDNA molecular identifiers, the study measured how TCR beta repertoire diversity changes with age. Donors were grouped into four age groups: young (average roughly 17 years), middle-aged (39), aged (over 55) and long-lived (less than 85). To avoid experimental bias, donors of different ages were spread randomly across the sequencing lanes. Using the same blood draw, the study looked at two additional independent replicas of 1 million unique cDNA reads for two donors, one aged 18 to 30 and the other aged 80 or older.

Here is what the overall study found, with its caveats: Estimates of total diversity from one million sequenced T cells were regarded as lower bounds and underestimates. A strong correlation was found between observed TCR beta diversity and the percentage of naive T cells measured by flow cytometry. The long-lived group showed more naive CD4+ T cells, fewer expanded clones and increased TCR diversity than the aged group, suggesting age selection. Observed TCR beta diversity per million T cells fell roughly linearly with age, and a significant reduction was already apparent by age approximately 40. Conclusive comparison of naive and antigen-experienced compartments was prevented by the profiling of bulk unsorted PBMCs. Donor CMV infection status was unknown, potentially confounding age-related changes in expanded clonotypes.

Donors were 39 systemically healthy Caucasian individuals from Russia aged roughly 6 to 95 years. Each donor gave about 10 milliliters of peripheral blood, drawn into EDTA-treated Vacutainer tubes. Ficoll-Paque density-gradient centrifugation was used to isolate PBMCs, with at least 7 million per sample. Trizol reagent was used to extract total RNA from the PBMCs, yielding at least 6 micrograms per sample. Naive CD45RAhigh/CD27high T cell percentages were measured by flow cytometry on a PBMC aliquot from every donor. A note on this clonotype: Its cognate antigen has yet to be identified. The sample holds no much larger clone one base away, and base qualities are not on file.

Library construction relied on 5' RACE. TCRdb names Illumina HiSeq 2500 as the instrument used. The second PCR ran for roughly 7 to 12 cycles and used a J-beta primer mix along with a sample-barcoded 5' primer. A unique molecular identifier was introduced onto each TCR beta cDNA molecule by a template-switch 5' adaptor carrying 12 random nucleotides. Each sample yielded at least 2.5 million CDR3-containing paired-end reads. First-strand cDNA was synthesized from all RNA with the Mint cDNA synthesis kit, primed by a TRBC-specific oligonucleotide. All cDNA was treated with uracil-DNA glycosylase and then went through a first 18-cycle PCR with the universal primers M1SS and BC2_uni_R. The paper's data handling went like this. For normalization, 1 million high-quality reads were randomly selected from each sample, with every read carrying a distinct molecular identifier. Instead of being binned into consensus sequences, reads with shared molecular identifiers were discarded. CDR3 identification, clonotype clustering and error correction used MiTCR with a Q25 quality threshold and the strictest error-elimination algorithm. A nonparametric unseen species model with Euler transformation was used to estimate a lower bound on total TCR beta diversity. TCRdb reanalyzed the raw reads on its own, using fastp at Q25 for trimming and MiXCR for clone calling, and kept in-frame beta chains. A single entry per CDR3 protein holds the most common genes and DNA from its merged rows. What appears here as the V and J calls and clone size reflects TCRdb's work, not the paper's. The sample table records 950,000 to 1,200,000 distinct CDR3 sequences; around two fifths of these occur just once. Together, the top ten hold over 10% of the sample.

The CDR3 covers 13 residues, taking in both the cysteine and the phenylalanine. Just CDR3 DNA is preserved here, 39 bases in frame from base 1. CDR1 and CDR2 (DFQATT, SNEGSKA) derive from the germline V gene (reference sequence). Here V drops 8 bases and J drops 5 bases, and the junction holds 8 bases not matched to any gene. The sequencing sample was made of blood. The source is a man aged 18 to 35 in good health. The chain uses TRBV20-1 and TRBJ2-1, with 8 bases in between that match TRBD2. The nucleotide sequence reads as follows: TGCAGTACCGCGCGGGGGGCCGACAATGAGCAGTTCTTC. This gives the protein CSTARGADNEQFF.